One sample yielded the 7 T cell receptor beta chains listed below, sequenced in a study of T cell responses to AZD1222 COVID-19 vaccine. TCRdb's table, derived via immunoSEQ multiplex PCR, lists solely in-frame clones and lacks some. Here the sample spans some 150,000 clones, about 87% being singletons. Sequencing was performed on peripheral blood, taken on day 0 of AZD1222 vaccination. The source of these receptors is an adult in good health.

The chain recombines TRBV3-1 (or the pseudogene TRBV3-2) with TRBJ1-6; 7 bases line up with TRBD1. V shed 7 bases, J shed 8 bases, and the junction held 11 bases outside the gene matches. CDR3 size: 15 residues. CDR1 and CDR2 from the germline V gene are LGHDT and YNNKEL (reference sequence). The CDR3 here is CASTNLRQGYSPLHF. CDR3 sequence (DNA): TGTGCCAGCACCAATCTCAGACAGGGTTATTCACCCCTCCACTTT.

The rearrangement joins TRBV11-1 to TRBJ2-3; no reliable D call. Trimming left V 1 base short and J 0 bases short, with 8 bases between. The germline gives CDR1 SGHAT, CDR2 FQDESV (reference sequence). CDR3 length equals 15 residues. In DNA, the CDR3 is TGTGCCAGCAGCTTAGGCCCCTCTAGCACAGATACGCAGTATTTT. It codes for CASSLGPSSTDTQYF.

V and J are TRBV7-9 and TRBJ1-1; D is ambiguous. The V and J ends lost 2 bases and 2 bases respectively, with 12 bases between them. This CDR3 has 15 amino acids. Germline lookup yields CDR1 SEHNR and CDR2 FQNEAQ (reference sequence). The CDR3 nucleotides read TGTGCCAGCAGCTTATATTCGCCGAGTAACACTGAAGCTTTCTTT. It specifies CASSLYSPSNTEAFF.

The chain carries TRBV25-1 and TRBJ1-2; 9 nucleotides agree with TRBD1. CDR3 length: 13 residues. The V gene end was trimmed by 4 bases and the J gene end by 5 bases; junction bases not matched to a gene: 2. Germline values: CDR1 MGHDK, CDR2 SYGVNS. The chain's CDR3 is CASSGGQGYGYTF. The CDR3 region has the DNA TGTGCCAGCAGTGGGGGACAGGGATATGGCTACACCTTC.

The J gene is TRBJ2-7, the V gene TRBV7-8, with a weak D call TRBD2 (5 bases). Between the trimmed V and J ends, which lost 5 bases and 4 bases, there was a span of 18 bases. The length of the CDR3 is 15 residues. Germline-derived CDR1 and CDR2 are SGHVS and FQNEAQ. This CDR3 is CASSHPGVTDYEQYF. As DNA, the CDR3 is TGTGCCAGCAGCCACCCCGGGGTCACGGATTACGAGCAGTACTTC.

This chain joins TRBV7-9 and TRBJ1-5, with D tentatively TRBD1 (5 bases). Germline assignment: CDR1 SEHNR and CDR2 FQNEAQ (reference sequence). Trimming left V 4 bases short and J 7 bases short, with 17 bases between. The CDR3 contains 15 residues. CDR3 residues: CASSSQGGLGQPQHF. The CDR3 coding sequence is TGTGCCAGCAGCTCCCAGGGAGGGTTAGGCCAGCCCCAGCATTTT.

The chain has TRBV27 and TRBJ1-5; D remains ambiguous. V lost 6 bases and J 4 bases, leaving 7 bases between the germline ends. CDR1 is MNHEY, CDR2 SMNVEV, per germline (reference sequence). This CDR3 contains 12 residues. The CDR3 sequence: CASSHINQPQHF. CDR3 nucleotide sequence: TGTGCCAGCAGCCACATTAATCAGCCCCAGCATTTT.